These T cell receptor beta chains were read from a single sample in a study of T cell repertoires in cytomegalovirus infection. MiXCR was run by TCRdb on the reads, yielding one entry per CDR3 protein. The data show around 330,000 distinct CDR3 sequences, 15% to 20% seen once. Sequencing was carried out using PBMCs. All receptors come from a human donor in good health (CMV status not recorded). Some clones in this sample may be carry-over from other donors' samples. Both conserved end residues are part of each CDR3. The D gene is left open where the match is weak. Size tells how often a clone was seen (once, few, many) or the class of an expanded clone, and some rows leave it out.

clone_size,j_call,d_call,v_call,cdr3_nt,cdr3_aa
few,TRBJ1-5,.,TRBV15,TGTGCCACCAGCCGTGGGGGGGAGGAACAGCCCCAGCATTTT,CATSRGGEEQPQHF
.,TRBJ1-5,TRBD1,TRBV6-1,TGTGCCAGCCGGAAGTTACAGGGGGCGAGCAATCAGCCCCAGCATTTT,CASRKLQGASNQPQHF
.,TRBJ1-1,.,TRBV12-3/TRBV12-4,TGTGCCAGCAGTTTTGGGGGGCCCACTGAAGCTTTCTTT,CASSFGGPTEAFF
.,TRBJ1-3,TRBD1,TRBV20-1,TGCAGTGCTAGAGAACCGACAGGGGCGACAGGAAACACCATATATTTT,CSAREPTGATGNTIYF
many,TRBJ2-2,.,TRBV7-2,TGTGCCAGCAGCTTAGCGGGGTACACCGGGGAGCTGTTTTTT,CASSLAGYTGELFF
many,TRBJ1-1,.,TRBV7-6,TGTGCCAGCAGCTTCTCGCCAGACACTGAAGCTTTCTTT,CASSFSPDTEAFF
many,TRBJ2-7,TRBD1,TRBV7-9,TGTGCCAGCAGCTTACCCGGGACAGGGGGCAGTGAGCAGTACTTC,CASSLPGTGGSEQYF
.,TRBJ2-6,TRBD2,TRBV7-9,TGTGCCAGCAGTTCGACTAGCGGGGGACCCCTCGGGGCCAACGTCCTGACTTTC,CASSSTSGGPLGANVLTF
many,TRBJ2-2,.,TRBV7-9,TGTGCCAGCAGCGAAAAATTCCCCCCATCCATACTGAACACCGGGGAGCTGTTTTTT,CASSEKFPPSILNTGELFF
few,TRBJ2-3,.,TRBV29-1,TGCAGCGTTGCTCTCACGGGGGTATGGGATACGCAGTATTTT,CSVALTGVWDTQYF
many,TRBJ1-1,.,TRBV7-9,TGTGCCAGCAGCTTAGTTGGGGGAGGCCACAGGGACACTGAAGCTTTCTTT,CASSLVGGGHRDTEAFF
few,TRBJ2-1,.,TRBV5-1,TGCGCCAGCAGCTTGGAGTATTTCACCAACTCCTACAATGAGCAGTTCTTC,CASSLEYFTNSYNEQFF
.,TRBJ2-3,.,TRBV18,TGTGCCAGCTCCTCCGGCGCAGGAGATACGCAGTATTTT,CASSSGAGDTQYF
few,TRBJ1-5,.,TRBV4-1,TGCGCCAGCAGCCAAGATGGGGGCCTTCCGCGCAATCAGCCCCAGCATTTT,CASSQDGGLPRNQPQHF
many,TRBJ2-7,TRBD2,TRBV5-1,TGCGCCAGCAGCCTGCGGGGAGGGCCCAACGAGCAGTACTTC,CASSLRGGPNEQYF
few,TRBJ1-2,.,TRBV12-3/TRBV12-4,TGTGCCAGCAGCGCCGCCGGGAGGGGGACATATGGCTACACCTTC,CASSAAGRGTYGYTF
many,TRBJ2-5,.,TRBV19,TGTGCCAGTAGTACCGGTCTTTATACAGGGATGGAAGAGACCCAGTACTTC,CASSTGLYTGMEETQYF
.,TRBJ1-3,.,TRBV11-2,TGTGCCAGCAGCTATCTGGGTGACACCATATATTTT,CASSYLGDTIYF
many,TRBJ2-3,TRBD2,TRBV20-1,TGCAGTGCTAGAGATAAGGCGTTCGCTAGCGGCAACACAGATACGCAGTATTTT,CSARDKAFASGNTDTQYF
.,TRBJ2-4,.,TRBV10-2,TGCGCCAGCAGTGACTGGACGGGCCCAAACATTCAGTACTTC,CASSDWTGPNIQYF
once,TRBJ2-4,.,TRBV5-4,TGTGCCAGCAGCCCTGGCGAAGACAGGATCATAGGGCCAGCCAAAAACATTCAGTACTTC,CASSPGEDRIIGPAKNIQYF
few,TRBJ1-1,.,TRBV7-9,TGTGCCAGCAGTGTAGAAGTGGTATGGACTGAAGCTTTCTTT,CASSVEVVWTEAFF
few,TRBJ2-1,.,TRBV7-4,TGTGCCAGCAGCTACATACCCGAGCAGTTCTTC,CASSYIPEQFF
many,TRBJ2-5,TRBD2,TRBV7-2,TGTGCCAGCAGTTACGCCGGATGGTATAGCGGGGGGGAGACCCAGTACTTC,CASSYAGWYSGGETQYF
once,TRBJ2-2,.,TRBV6-6,TGTGCCAGCAGTTACGACAGGCCGAACACCGGGGAGCTGTTTTTT,CASSYDRPNTGELFF
few,TRBJ1-1,TRBD1,TRBV9,TGTGCCAGCAGCGTAATTACAGGGGCCCCTGAAGCTTTCTTT,CASSVITGAPEAFF
few,TRBJ1-5,TRBD1,TRBV6-1,TGTGCCAGCAGTGAAGAGGCCACAGGGGGCGTCCGGGCCCTCTATCAGCCCCAGCATTTT,CASSEEATGGVRALYQPQHF
many,TRBJ2-1,.,TRBV12-3/TRBV12-4,TGTGCCAGCAGCCCGGACAGCAGTTACAATGAGCAGTTCTTC,CASSPDSSYNEQFF
few,TRBJ1-5,.,TRBV5-8,TGTGCCAGCAGCTTGGAGACATACGGCAATCAGCCCCAGCATTTT,CASSLETYGNQPQHF
many,TRBJ1-2,.,TRBV7-8,TGTGCCAGCAGCTTAGGAGGGTTAGTCAACTACACCTTC,CASSLGGLVNYTF
.,TRBJ2-3,.,TRBV9,TGTGCCAGCAGCGTAGAGTCTAGCACAGATACGCAGTATTTT,CASSVESSTDTQYF
few,TRBJ2-3,TRBD1,TRBV12-3/TRBV12-4,TGTGCCAGCAGTTTATCATCATGGCGACAGGGATCAGATACGCAGTATTTT,CASSLSSWRQGSDTQYF
.,TRBJ1-1,.,TRBV10-2,TGCGCCAGCGGGCCCGACAGGAACACTGAAGCTTTCTTT,CASGPDRNTEAFF
many,TRBJ2-1,.,TRBV7-6,TGTGCCAGCAGCTTGGCTTCCAGGGACGGGGATGAGCAGTTCTTC,CASSLASRDGDEQFF
.,TRBJ1-1,.,TRBV7-4,TGTGCCAGCAGCTTAGCGCTGACAACTGAAGCTTTCTTT,CASSLALTTEAFF
.,TRBJ1-4,TRBD1,TRBV11-3,TGTGCCAGCAGCTCCGACAGGGGCAGGCAGGATGAAAAACTGTTTTTT,CASSSDRGRQDEKLFF
.,TRBJ1-4,.,TRBV11-2,TGTGCCAGCAGCTTAGAAGGGTCGGGGACTAATGAAAAACTGTTTTTT,CASSLEGSGTNEKLFF
many,TRBJ2-5,.,TRBV9,TGTGCCAGCAGCGTAGGGACAGCCGCTGAAGAGACCCAGTACTTC,CASSVGTAAEETQYF
few,TRBJ1-1,.,TRBV5-1,TGCGCCAGCAGCTCGGACAGTACGAACACTGAAGCTTTCTTT,CASSSDSTNTEAFF
few,TRBJ2-7,TRBD2,TRBV27,TGTGCCAGTTGGGGTAGCGGGGCTTCCTACGAGCAGTACTTC,CASWGSGASYEQYF
many,TRBJ1-6,TRBD1,TRBV7-2,TGTGCCAGCAGCGCCAGACAGGGGGAGAGTTCACCCCTCCACTTT,CASSARQGESSPLHF
.,TRBJ2-1,TRBD2,TRBV2,TGTGCCAGCAGTCTTCGACTAGCGGTGGACAATGAGCAGTTCTTC,CASSLRLAVDNEQFF
.,TRBJ2-1,.,TRBV11-2,TGTGCCAGCAGCTCCCGTGGCGGAGGGTCCACAAGCTCCTACAATGAGCAGTTCTTC,CASSSRGGGSTSSYNEQFF
.,TRBJ1-5,.,TRBV20-1,TGCAGTGCTAGAGCAATGGAAGGGAGCAATCAGCCCCAGCATTTT,CSARAMEGSNQPQHF
few,TRBJ2-7,.,TRBV6-6,TGTGCCAGCAGTTATGGGTTTTACGAGCAGTACTTC,CASSYGFYEQYF